Listed below are T cell receptor beta chains from one sample, sequenced in a study of cytomegalovirus exposure and HLA in healthy donors. Sequencing used immunoSEQ multiplex PCR; TCRdb keeps in-frame clones, though not all of them. The table has roughly 200,000 clones, around nine tenths seen once. Specimen: PBMCs. These receptors were taken from a woman in her twenties or thirties in good health and CMV-seronegative. CDR3s include the opening cysteine and the closing phenylalanine or tryptophan. The D gene is left open where the match is weak. A clone size is listed for some rows: how often the clone was seen (once, few, many), or a class if it is expanded.

>.|TRBJ1-3|once|TRBV7-2
TGTGCCAGCAGCTTAAACGCGGGGCCCAACTCTGGAAACACCATATATTTT
CASSLNAGPNSGNTIYF
>.|TRBJ2-4|.|TRBV29-1
TGCAGCGTTTCTGAGTTCCCAGCCAAAAACATTCAGTACTTC
CSVSEFPAKNIQYF
>.|TRBJ2-7|few|TRBV7-9
TGTGCCAGCAGCTGGGGGCAGCCTTCCTCCTACGAGCAGTACTTC
CASSWGQPSSYEQYF
>TRBD2|TRBJ2-1|.|TRBV7-3
TGTGCCAGCAGCGCAGCGGGGACCCGGCGGTATGAGCAGTTCTTC
CASSAAGTRRYEQFF
>.|TRBJ2-2|.|TRBV7-4
TGTGCCAGCAACGTCAGGAGGGCTAGGATACTTAGGTGCACCGGGGAGCTGTTTTTT
CASNVRRARILRCTGELFF
>TRBD2|TRBJ2-3|.|TRBV10-3
TGTGCCATCAGTGAAGGGCGGGAGGGCACAGATACGCAGTATTTT
CAISEGREGTDTQYF
>.|TRBJ2-3|.|TRBV9
TGTGCCAGCAGCGTAGATGGGGGGACGCAGTATTTT
CASSVDGGTQYF
>TRBD1|TRBJ2-7|.|TRBV4-2
TGTGCCAGCAGCCAAGATGAACCAAGGACAGGGTACGAGCAGTACTTC
CASSQDEPRTGYEQYF
>.|TRBJ1-1|.|TRBV6-1
TGTGCCACCCAGTCGATGGACACTGAAGCTTTCTTT
CATQSMDTEAFF
>TRBD2|TRBJ2-5|.|TRBV5-4
TGTGCCAGCAGTTCCGGGACTAGCGGGATTGTTGAGACCCAGTACTTC
CASSSGTSGIVETQYF
>TRBD2|TRBJ2-7|.|TRBV7-2
TGTGCCAGCAGCTCCCCCCGGACTAGCGGGTACGAGCAGTACTTC
CASSSPRTSGYEQYF
>TRBD2|TRBJ2-3|.|TRBV5-1
TGCGCCAGCAGCCGCGGACTAGCGGGGGCAGATACGCAGTATTTT
CASSRGLAGADTQYF
>TRBD2|TRBJ2-5|.|TRBV18
TGTGCCAGCTCACCACCAGCGAGCGGGATCCAAGAGACCCAGTACTTC
CASSPPASGIQETQYF
>.|TRBJ1-5|few|TRBV7-8
TGTGCCAGCAGCTTGGAGGGGATTAGCAATCAGCCCCAGCATTTT
CASSLEGISNQPQHF
>TRBD1|TRBJ2-7|.|TRBV19
TGTGCCAGTAGTACCGACAGGGGAGGAAACGAGCAGTACTTC
CASSTDRGGNEQYF
>TRBD1|TRBJ1-5|.|TRBV6-5
TGTGCCAGCAGCTCTACAGGGGGCTATCAGCCCCAGCATTTT
CASSSTGGYQPQHF
>.|TRBJ2-7|.|TRBV23-1
TGCGCCAGCCGATGGAGGGAAGCCTACGAGCAGTACTTC
CASRWREAYEQYF
>TRBD1|TRBJ2-1|.|TRBV29-1
TGCAGCGTTGAGGGGGGGACAGGGTTCCCAACCTCCTACAATGAGCAGTTCTTC
CSVEGGTGFPTSYNEQFF
>TRBD1|TRBJ2-2|.|TRBV27
TGTGCCAGCAGTCGCGGGACAGGGGGGGACGGGGAGCTGTTTTTT
CASSRGTGGDGELFF
>TRBD2|TRBJ2-1|.|TRBV6-5
TGTGCCAGCAGTTCCGGACTAGCGGGAAATACTGAGCAGTTCTTC
CASSSGLAGNTEQFF
>.|TRBJ2-1|.|TRBV9
TGTGCCAGCAGCGCGCCGACAGGTCATAATGAGCAGTTCTTC
CASSAPTGHNEQFF
>TRBD2|TRBJ2-7|.|TRBV6-4
TGTGCCAGCAGTGACTCGGCGGGAGGGAGCTCCTACGAGCAGTACTTC
CASSDSAGGSSYEQYF
>.|TRBJ1-2|.|TRBV10-3
TGTGCCATCAGTACAGGGTCTATAGGCTACACCTTC
CAISTGSIGYTF
>.|TRBJ1-1|.|TRBV25-1
TGTGCCAGCGGACCCACGGGGGGGAACACTGAAGCTTTCTTT
CASGPTGGNTEAFF
>TRBD1|TRBJ1-1|.|TRBV18
TGTGCCAGCTCAGTTCGGACAGGGGGTATGAACACTGAAGCTTTCTTT
CASSVRTGGMNTEAFF
>.|TRBJ2-1|once|TRBV27
TGTGCCAGCAGTTTATCGAGGGCCGGACTTTCCTACAATGAGCAGTTCTTC
CASSLSRAGLSYNEQFF
>.|TRBJ2-5|.|TRBV21-1
TGTGCCAGCAGCAAAGGGGGCGGCGGGGAAGAGACCCAGTACTTC
CASSKGGGGEETQYF
>TRBD1|TRBJ2-7|.|TRBV19
TGTGCCAGTAGTATGGTTGAGACAGGGCTCTACGAGCAGTACTTC
CASSMVETGLYEQYF
>.|TRBJ2-7|.|TRBV2
TGTGCCAGCAGTGAGTGGTCGGTCTCCTACGAGCAGTACTTC
CASSEWSVSYEQYF
>.|TRBJ2-2|.|TRBV28
TGTGCCAGCAGTTTACGGCAGGCAAACACCGGGGAGCTGTTTTTT
CASSLRQANTGELFF
>TRBD2|TRBJ2-7|.|TRBV6-5
TGTGCCAGCAGCCCCTACTCGGGGGGATACGAGCAGTACTTC
CASSPYSGGYEQYF
>TRBD2|TRBJ2-1|.|TRBV28
TGTGCCAGCAGTTTTCTAGCGGGGACGAATGAGCAGTTCTTC
CASSFLAGTNEQFF
>TRBD1|TRBJ2-7|.|TRBV30
TGTGCCTGGAGTGTGGACAGGGGAAGATACGAGCAGTACTTC
CAWSVDRGRYEQYF
>.|TRBJ2-7|few|TRBV11-2
TGTGCCAGCAGCTCGGGACTGTTTTACGAGCAGTACTTC
CASSSGLFYEQYF
>.|TRBJ2-3|.|TRBV5-4
TGTGCCAGCAGCGCAAGTAGCCACAGCACAGATACGCAGTATTTT
CASSASSHSTDTQYF
>.|TRBJ1-1|once|TRBV7-7
TGTGCTAGCAGCCCCCTCCGGGACACTGAAGCTTTCTTT
CASSPLRDTEAFF
>TRBD2|TRBJ2-7|.|TRBV2
TGTGCCAGCAGGTCCGGGACTAGCGGGGGGAGCTCCTACGAGCAGTACTTC
CASRSGTSGGSSYEQYF
>TRBD1|TRBJ2-1|.|TRBV5-1
TGCGCCAGCAGCGCGGGGACAGGGTTATCCTACAATGAGCAGTTCTTC
CASSAGTGLSYNEQFF
>.|TRBJ2-1|.|TRBV6-6
TGTGCCAGCAGTTCCCTCCTGGGAGGCTCCTACAATGAGCAGTTCTTC
CASSSLLGGSYNEQFF
>TRBD1|TRBJ2-7|once|TRBV28
TGTGCCAGCAGTCGAGGGACAGGGGGCGCCTGGGTCTACGAGCAGTACTTC
CASSRGTGGAWVYEQYF
>TRBD1|TRBJ2-3|.|TRBV5-1
TGCGCCAGCAGTCTCACCCCTCAGGGGGCTGCCACAGATACGCAGTATTTT
CASSLTPQGAATDTQYF
>TRBD2|TRBJ2-1|.|TRBV7-9
TGTTCCAGCAGCCCGACTAGCGGGGGGGACAATGAGCAGTTCTTC
CSSSPTSGGDNEQFF
>TRBD1|TRBJ1-4|.|TRBV7-2
TGTGCCAGCAGCACAGAGGACAGGGAAGATGAAAAACTGTTTTTT
CASSTEDREDEKLFF
>.|TRBJ2-5|.|TRBV4-2
TGTGCCAGCAGCCAAGAAGGCAGGGGCATAGAGACCCAGTACTTC
CASSQEGRGIETQYF
>TRBD2|TRBJ2-3|.|TRBV6-6
TGTGCCAGCAGTTACTCGAGGGAGGGCCCAGATACGCAGTATTTT
CASSYSREGPDTQYF
>.|TRBJ2-2|.|TRBV6-5
TGTGCCAGCAGCCCCTACGCCACCGGGGAGCTGTTTTTT
CASSPYATGELFF
>.|TRBJ2-1|.|TRBV5-1
TGCGCCAGCAGCTTGGGGCCCCTGGATGAGCAGTTCTTC
CASSLGPLDEQFF
>.|TRBJ1-2|.|TRBV4-2
TGTGCCAGCAGCCATGGGGGGGGAGGCTACACCTTC
CASSHGGGGYTF
>TRBD1|TRBJ2-3|.|TRBV29-1
TGCAGCGTTAAATCAGGGGGCGCGACAGATACGCAGTATTTT
CSVKSGGATDTQYF
>.|TRBJ2-6|.|TRBV4-2
TGTGCCAGCAGCCAAGATGAGGTCTCTGGGGCCAACGTCCTGACTTTC
CASSQDEVSGANVLTF
>TRBD2|TRBJ2-5|.|TRBV18
TGTGCCAGCTCACCCGAGCTAGCGGGGCAAGAGACCCAGTACTTC
CASSPELAGQETQYF
>TRBD1|TRBJ2-7|.|TRBV2
TGTGCCAGCGGCCAGGGGGCTAACGAGCAGTACTTC
CASGQGANEQYF
>TRBD1|TRBJ2-4|few|TRBV9
TGTGCCAGCAGCTCACTGGACAGGGGGGAGCACATTCAGTACTTC
CASSSLDRGEHIQYF